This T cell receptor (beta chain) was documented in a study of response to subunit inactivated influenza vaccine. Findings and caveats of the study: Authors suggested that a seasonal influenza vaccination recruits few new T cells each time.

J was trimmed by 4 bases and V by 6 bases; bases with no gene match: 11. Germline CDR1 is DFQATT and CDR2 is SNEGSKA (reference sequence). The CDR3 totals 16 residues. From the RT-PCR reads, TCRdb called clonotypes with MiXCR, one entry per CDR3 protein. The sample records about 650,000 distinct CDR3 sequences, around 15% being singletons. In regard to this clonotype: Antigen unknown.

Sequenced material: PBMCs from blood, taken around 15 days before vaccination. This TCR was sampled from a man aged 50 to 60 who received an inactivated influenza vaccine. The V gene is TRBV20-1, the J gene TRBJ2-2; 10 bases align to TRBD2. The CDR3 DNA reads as TGCAGTGCAACTATACCGGGACTAGCGTTCACCGGGGAGCTGTTTTTT. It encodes CSATIPGLAFTGELFF.